The sample holds a few counts of the clone carrying this T cell receptor beta chain. Its antigen remains unidentified. This sample is part of a study of T cell responses to AZD1222 COVID-19 vaccine. At the level of the study: Researchers grouped second doses given at about 4 or about 12 weeks into one pool. General study findings and limits: Spike-specific TCR breadth and depth rose after two AZD1222 doses. AZD1222 recipients seropositive at baseline numbered only 5 to 7.

Clones were sequenced by immunoSEQ multiplex PCR, and TCRdb holds only the in-frame ones, with some missing. The sample comprises roughly 55,000 clones, about 89% of which are singletons, and under 2% rests with the top ten. Germline V gene sequence: CDR1 MDHEN, CDR2 SYDVKM. The junction had 13 bases not matched to a gene; V was cut back by 5 bases and J by 10 bases. The CDR3 loop spans 15 amino acids. The chain employs TRBV28 and TRBJ2-1; 8 nucleotides match TRBD2. The sequence was obtained from an adult in good health. The sample in question was peripheral blood, obtained on day 0 of AZD1222 vaccination. CDR3 nucleotides: TGTGCCAGCAGTCCACTCCATTTAGCGGGAACCGAGCAGTTCTTC. Translation: CASSPLHLAGTEQFF.